Given below is one T cell receptor beta chain in context. The antigen this receptor binds is unknown. No per-base quality is available; no much larger clone lies one base away. PBMCs were isolated by density centrifugation and stained for CD3, CD4 and CD8, and CD4+ and CD8+ T cells were sorted on a FACSAria. Scalp biopsies and blood samples were provided by unaffected controls. The library was generated by the immunoSEQ multiplex PCR assay. RNA was extracted from all samples and reverse transcribed into cDNA, which served as template for TCR sequencing. First-strand cDNA was synthesized using SuperScript III with a 2:1 mix of oligo-dT and random hexamers. A synthetic immune receptor repertoire was used to gauge amplification bias, and whatever bias remained was removed computationally. The authors' analysis ran thus. After raw reads were preprocessed to remove errors, the CDR3 was defined following IMGT conventions as running from the conserved cysteine to phenylalanine. Clonality was calculated as 1 minus Shannon entropy normalized by log2 of the number of productive unique TCRs. Whether each scalp clone was CD4 or CD8 was inferred by checking scalp TCRbeta sequences against the CD4 and CD8 repertoires from sorted blood. What TCRdb holds here is the immuneACCESS table cut down to in-frame rearrangements. Part of the clones is not present; checked against another copy, under half of the missing clones reflect an unresolved V gene, and the others are unexplained. V and J calls and clone size are as listed in that table; D and trimming were resolved from the DNA. The sample includes roughly 150,000 clones, with less than 65% observed a single time. The ten largest make up just over 35% of the sample.

The data were obtained in a study of CD8+ T cells in alopecia areata (dated by TCRdb to the late 2010s). With regard to the full study: In both human patients and the C3H/HeJ mouse model, the study applied high-throughput TCRbeta sequencing to look at T cell clonal expansion in alopecia areata. Scalp tissue and sorted CD4+ and CD8+ peripheral blood T cells from patchy and totalis/universalis alopecia areata patients and from healthy controls were covered by human TCRbeta sequencing. Clonality in the scalp was compared among normal scalp (n=4), patchy alopecia areata scalp (n=8), and alopecia totalis/universalis scalp (n=8). The RNA source kit depended on sample type: the PAXgene miRNA kit for fixed scalp, the miRNeasy kit for PBMCs, and the RNeasy kit for mouse skin. immunoSEQ multiplex PCR using 35 Vbeta forward primers and 13 Jbeta reverse primers was used to amplify TCRbeta CDR3 regions.

The paper as a whole reports these results and caveats: Unlike mouse skin, where gammadelta T cells dominate, normal human skin contains resident alphabeta T cells that get sequenced too, which complicates analysis of the scalp TCR repertoire. Compared with normal scalp, lesional scalp had higher clonality and more expanded CD8+ clones, particularly in alopecia totalis/universalis, a pattern that suggests antigenic drive. Shared TCR sequences between patients were less evident than in mice, which may be partly attributable to HLA diversity in the patient population.

The material sequenced was CD8+ T cells sorted from blood. This TCR came from a human donor in good health.

CDR3 loop: CAISGERTSNGGELFF. The DNA sequence is as follows: TGTGCCATCAGTGGGGAAAGGACTAGCAATGGCGGGGAGCTGTTTTTT. Here the chain combines TRBV10-3 and TRBJ2-2; the junction holds 8 bases that match TRBD2. Looking up the germline V gene yields CDR1 ENHRY and CDR2 SYGVKD. There are 16 amino acids in the CDR3, from cysteine to phenylalanine inclusive. Of all the DNA, just the CDR3 is kept, 48 bases in frame from base 1. V is cut back by 4 bases and J by 7 bases, with 11 bases in the junction unmatched.